These 32 T cell receptor beta chains share one sample of origin, sequenced in a study of cytomegalovirus exposure and HLA in healthy donors. Amplification used 60 Vbeta primers and 13 Jbeta primers. Sequenced by immunoSEQ multiplex PCR; TCRdb stores in-frame clones only, minus some. Here the sample table reports about 160,000 clones. Sequences were obtained from PBMCs. The origin of the receptors is a woman between 50 and 59 years old in good health and CMV-seronegative.

The rearrangement joins TRBV19 to TRBJ1-3; 9 bases map to TRBD1. Germline trimming cut 7 bases from V and 0 bases from J; bases unmatched to any gene: 1. Germline V gene lookup returns CDR1 LNHDA and CDR2 SQIVND (reference sequence). The length of the CDR3 is 14 residues. CDR3 DNA sequence: TGTGCCAGTACGACAGGGGGCTCTGGAAACACCATATATTTT. This encodes CASTTGGSGNTIYF.

This chain joins TRBV5-1 and TRBJ1-4; D ambiguous. V was trimmed by 6 bases and J by 1 base, leaving 10 bases between them. The CDR3 contains 14 residues. From germline, CDR1 is SGHRS and CDR2 YFSETQ. The CDR3 DNA follows: TGCGCCAGCACTCGATCTAAAACTAATGAAAAACTGTTTTTT. This translates into CASTRSKTNEKLFF.

V usage is TRBV9 and J usage is TRBJ1-2; D is undetermined. This CDR3 is 13 amino acids long. V was shortened by 2 bases and J by 1 base, with 6 bases between the two germline ends. Germline V lookup: CDR1 SGDLS, CDR2 YYNGEE. The CDR3 DNA sequence: TGTGCCAGCAGCGTCGAGGTTAACTATGGCTACACCTTC. It translates to CASSVEVNYGYTF.

V usage is TRBV5-4 and J usage is TRBJ2-5; 8 bases match TRBD2. This CDR3 is 16 amino acids long. Germline values: CDR1 SGHNT, CDR2 YYREEE (reference sequence). Trimming took 3 bases from V and 5 from J; bases not matched to a gene: 12. For the CDR3, the DNA is TGTGCCAGCAGCTATTACGGGAGGGCCATCGGGGAGACCCAGTACTTC. It codes for CASSYYGRAIGETQYF. The variable domain in full, completed from reference TRBV5-4 and TRBJ2-5, reads ETGVTQSPTHLIKTRGQQVTLRCSSQSGHNTVSWYQQALGQGPQFIFQYYREEENGRGNFPPRFSGLQFPNYSSELNVNALELDDSALYLCASSYYGRAIGETQYFGPGTRLLVL.

This chain links TRBV2 with TRBJ2-7; D ambiguous. The CDR3 is 15 residues long. Looked up from germline, CDR1 is SNHLY and CDR2 is FYNNEI. With 7 bases removed from V and 2 bases from J, the gap between germline ends came to 18 bases. The CDR3 nucleotides read TGTGCCAGCAAGCAACAGCCCCCCGCGACCTACGAGCAGTACTTC. Its translation: CASKQQPPATYEQYF.

This chain uses TRBV18 with TRBJ1-2; D remains ambiguous. V was clipped by 3 bases and J by 4 bases, with 9 bases between them. Germline assignment: CDR1 KGHSH and CDR2 LQKENI. This CDR3 has 13 amino acids. This CDR3 is CASSPAVFYGYTF. The CDR3 DNA is TGTGCCAGCTCACCGGCCGTCTTCTATGGCTACACCTTC.

The CDR3 is CSAEFGTENTEAFF. The CDR3, as DNA: TGCAGCGCCGAATTTGGGACAGAGAACACTGAAGCTTTCTTT. The J gene is TRBJ1-1, the V gene TRBV29-1, with TRBD1 matching 7 bases. Germline V gene lookup returns CDR1 SQVTM and CDR2 ANQGSEA. The CDR3 runs to 14 residues. V was pared by 7 bases and J by 1 base, with 9 bases of the junction left unmatched.

The rearrangement uses TRBV28 and TRBJ1-1; TRBD1 matches 7 bases. Losses at the gene ends were 5 bases for V and 0 bases for J; bases not matched to a gene: 3. Germline values: CDR1 MDHEN, CDR2 SYDVKM. CDR3 size: 14 residues. Here the CDR3 reads CASSEGQMNTEAFF. As DNA, the CDR3 is TGTGCCAGCAGTGAGGGACAGATGAACACTGAAGCTTTCTTT.

This chain connects TRBV19 to TRBJ1-5; 7 positions agree with TRBD1. J lost 0 bases, V lost 4 bases, and 6 bases had no gene match. The CDR3 contains 16 residues. Germline V gene lookup returns CDR1 LNHDA and CDR2 SQIVND (reference sequence). This CDR3 reads CASSSRTGLSNQPQHF. In DNA, the CDR3 is TGTGCCAGTAGTAGCCGGACAGGCCTTAGCAATCAGCCCCAGCATTTT.

The V gene is TRBV5-1, the J gene TRBJ2-2, with 7 bases matching TRBD2. This CDR3 comprises 16 residues. The germline gives CDR1 SGHRS, CDR2 YFSETQ. V shed 2 bases and J 1 base; nucleotides not matched to a gene: 5. This CDR3 reads CASSFLGEGNTGELFF. The CDR3 nucleotides are TGCGCCAGCAGCTTTCTGGGGGAGGGGAACACCGGGGAGCTGTTTTTT.

The gene calls are TRBV5-1 and TRBJ1-2; possibly TRBD1 for D (5 bases). The CDR3 has 14 residues. V gave up 6 bases and J gave up 4 bases, with 16 bases separating them. Germline CDR1 SGHRS, CDR2 YFSETQ. The CDR3 region has the DNA TGCGCCAGCACCTTTGGAGGGGATGGCTATGGCTACACCTTC. It yields the protein CASTFGGDGYGYTF.

V is TRBV5-1 and J is TRBJ2-2; 8 positions match TRBD1. Germline trimming cut 0 bases from V and 3 bases from J; bases unmatched to any gene: 1. The CDR3 loop spans 15 amino acids. Germline assignment: CDR1 SGHRS and CDR2 YFSETQ. CDR3 DNA: TGCGCCAGCAGCTTGGACAGGGGGGACACCGGGGAGCTGTTTTTT. This encodes CASSLDRGDTGELFF.

The rearrangement uses TRBV19 and TRBJ1-2; no reliable D call. Germline V CDR1 and CDR2: LNHDA, SQIVND (reference sequence). The V end lost 3 bases, the J end lost 4 bases, and 12 bases lay between the germline ends. The CDR3 extends over 14 amino acids. The CDR3 nucleotides are TGTGCCAGTAGTATGAAGCAGGCCTCCTATGGCTACACCTTC. As protein: CASSMKQASYGYTF.

The gene calls are TRBV5-4 and TRBJ2-5; TRBD1 matches 9 bases. Germline values: CDR1 SGHNT, CDR2 YYREEE (reference sequence). The junction had 6 bases not matched to a gene; V was cut back by 2 bases and J by 4 bases. This CDR3 region has 15 residues. In DNA form, the CDR3 reads TGTGCCAGCAGCTTTAGTGACAGGGGGAGAGAGACCCAGTACTTC. It translates to CASSFSDRGRETQYF.

The chain joins TRBV11-2 to TRBJ2-7; 10 positions agree with TRBD1. This CDR3 comprises 18 residues. Germline CDR1 SGHAT, CDR2 FQNNGV. V was pared by 2 bases and J by 4 bases, with 14 bases of the junction left unmatched. The CDR3: CASSLLGQRDRGLYEQYF. The CDR3 DNA reads as TGTGCCAGCAGCTTACTCGGTCAACGGGACAGGGGCCTATACGAGCAGTACTTC.

V gene TRBV28 combines with J gene TRBJ2-7; D perhaps matches TRBD2 (7 bases). The CDR3 length is 14 residues. Deletions cut 3 bases from V and 6 bases from J, with 15 bases between. Germline assignment: CDR1 MDHEN and CDR2 SYDVKM. CDR3 DNA sequence: TGTGCCAGCAGTTTTAGGGGGGGTCGGATCGAGCAGTACTTC. Protein: CASSFRGGRIEQYF. Full variable domain (rest looked up from reference TRBV28 and TRBJ2-7): DVKVTQSSRYLVKRTGEKVFLECVQDMDHENMFWYRQDPGLGLRLIYFSYDVKMKEKGDIPEGYSVSREKKERFSLILESASTNQTSMYLCASSFRGGRIEQYFGPGTRLTVT.

The chain has TRBV4-1 and TRBJ1-3; D unclear. Germline lookup yields CDR1 MGHRA and CDR2 YSYEKL. V lost 7 bases, J lost 2 bases, and 9 bases lay in between. This CDR3 spans 13 amino acids. CDR3 DNA: TGCGCCAGCACCAGTCCGACTGGAAACACCATATATTTT. Translation gives CASTSPTGNTIYF.

The genes are TRBV5-1 and TRBJ1-1, with a possible D match to TRBD1 (5 bases). Looked up from germline, CDR1 is SGHRS and CDR2 is YFSETQ. With 0 bases removed from V and 4 bases from J, the gap between germline ends came to 13 bases. This CDR3 region has 15 residues. CDR3 residues: CASSLVSRAGTEAFF. Here the CDR3 DNA reads TGCGCCAGCAGCTTGGTATCCAGGGCTGGCACTGAAGCTTTCTTT.

The gene calls are TRBV6-1 and TRBJ2-5, with TRBD1 identical over 8 bases. Trimming cost V 3 bases and J 4 bases; bases outside gene matches: 7. Germline V gives CDR1 MNHNS, CDR2 SASEGT. This CDR3 region has 15 residues. CDR3 protein: CASSDGETGVETQYF. In DNA form, the CDR3 reads TGTGCCAGCAGTGATGGGGAGACAGGGGTAGAGACCCAGTACTTC.

The chain is built from TRBV7-2 and TRBJ1-2, with no clear D. Trimming removed 3 bases from V and 0 bases from J, with 11 bases in between. The length of the CDR3 is 15 residues. Germline loops: CDR1 SGHTA, CDR2 FQGNSA. The CDR3 protein is CASSLWPFTNYGYTF. CDR3 DNA: TGTGCCAGCAGCTTGTGGCCGTTCACTAACTATGGCTACACCTTC.

The chain joins TRBV12-5 to TRBJ1-5, with D hard to call. Trimming shortened V by 5 bases and J by 5 bases, and 4 bases separated the two germline ends. The CDR3 spans 11 residues. The V gene's germline CDR1 is LGHNT and CDR2 FRNRAP. DNA for the CDR3: TGTGCTAGTGGTATAGATCAGCCCCAGCATTTT. Translation gives CASGIDQPQHF.

The gene calls are TRBV9 and TRBJ2-4, with 8 positions matching TRBD1. Per the germline V gene, CDR1 is SGDLS and CDR2 is YYNGEE. The CDR3 has 18 amino acids. After removal of 3 bases from V and 3 bases from J, the junction contained 14 bases not matched to a gene. The CDR3 nucleotides read TGTGCCAGCAGCGCCCAGTATGGGGAGACAGGGGTCAAAAACATTCAGTACTTC. Protein: CASSAQYGETGVKNIQYF.

The rearrangement links TRBV7-9 to TRBJ1-1; 7 nucleotides match TRBD1. V trimming: 0 bases; J trimming: 4 bases; junction bases outside the gene matches: 2. This CDR3 is 14 amino acids long. Germline CDR1 SEHNR, CDR2 FQNEAQ (reference sequence). CDR3 bases: TGTGCCAGCAGCTTAGCGGAGGGGGCCACTGAAGCTTTCTTT. This codes for CASSLAEGATEAFF.

The rearrangement joins TRBV7-9 to TRBJ2-1, with TRBD2 matching 7 bases. The CDR3 consists of 15 residues. Germline V gives CDR1 SEHNR, CDR2 FQNEAQ (reference sequence). Trimming took 3 bases from V and 5 from J; bases not matched to a gene: 7. CDR3 in DNA: TGTGCCAGCAGCTTCGGACTAGAGAGGGACAATGAGCAGTTCTTC. Protein: CASSFGLERDNEQFF.

The rearrangement links TRBV27 to TRBJ1-4; possibly TRBD1 for D (5 bases). The germline CDR1 and CDR2 sequences are MNHEY and SMNVEV (reference sequence). V was trimmed by 3 bases and J by 4 bases, leaving 9 bases between them. The CDR3 sequence is 14 residues long. The CDR3 bases are TGTGCCAGCAGTTTCCGCAGGGATAATGAAAAACTGTTTTTT. Translating gives CASSFRRDNEKLFF.

The chain recombines TRBV7-9 with TRBJ2-2; D possibly corresponds to TRBD1 (6 bases). The germline gives CDR1 SEHNR, CDR2 FQNEAQ (reference sequence). The CDR3 is made up of 17 amino acids. The germline V and J ends were trimmed by 2 bases and 0 bases, with 13 bases remaining between them. The CDR3 nucleotides read TGTGCCAGCAGCTTACTCGGACAGTACTCGAACACCGGGGAGCTGTTTTTT. This sequence encodes CASSLLGQYSNTGELFF.

The rearrangement links TRBV5-1 to TRBJ2-1; D is undetermined. Germline values: CDR1 SGHRS, CDR2 YFSETQ. The ends were cut back, 0 bases at V and 0 bases at J, with 7 bases in the middle. The CDR3 runs 15 residues. The CDR3 DNA sequence: TGCGCCAGCAGCTTGGCTAGGAGCTCCTACAATGAGCAGTTCTTC. Protein: CASSLARSSYNEQFF. Full variable domain (outside the CDR3, taken from reference TRBV5-1 and TRBJ2-1): KAGVTQTPRYLIKTRGQQVTLSCSPISGHRSVSWYQQTPGQGLQFLFEYFSETQRNKGNFPGRFSGRQFSNSRSEMNVSTLELGDSALYLCASSLARSSYNEQFFGPGTRLTVL.

V usage is TRBV6-5 and J usage is TRBJ1-2, with D uncertain. The CDR3 runs to 15 residues. V was cut by 5 bases and J by 4 bases, with 17 bases left in between. In germline, CDR1 is MNHEY, CDR2 SVGAGI. The CDR3 coding sequence is TGTGCCAGCAGTCTCGCCCCAGCGGGCCTCTATGGCTACACCTTC. Encoded protein: CASSLAPAGLYGYTF.

The chain is built from TRBV5-1 and TRBJ2-7; no clear D. The length of the CDR3 is 15 residues. Between the trimmed V and J ends, which lost 0 bases and 3 bases, there was a span of 13 bases. Germline V lookup: CDR1 SGHRS, CDR2 YFSETQ. The CDR3 nucleotides are TGCGCCAGCAGCTTGGCACAGCCCTCACGCTACGAGCAGTACTTC. Translating it yields CASSLAQPSRYEQYF.

V gene TRBV30 combines with J gene TRBJ1-4; D is perhaps TRBD1 (6 bases). Germline V gene sequence: CDR1 GTSNPN, CDR2 SVGIG (reference sequence). CDR3 length: 16 residues. V was clipped by 0 bases and J by 3 bases, with 14 bases between them. The CDR3 here is CAWSVSQGRPNEKLFF. The CDR3, as DNA: TGTGCCTGGAGTGTTTCGCAGGGGCGGCCTAATGAAAAACTGTTTTTT.

The chain combines TRBV6-1 with TRBJ2-7; 7 bases map to TRBD2. In germline, CDR1 is MNHNS, CDR2 SASEGT. Trimming removed 2 bases from V and 3 bases from J; junction bases left unmatched: 10. CDR3 length: 16 residues. CDR3 protein: CASSERASRGDYEQYF. The CDR3 bases are TGTGCCAGCAGTGAAAGGGCCTCCCGGGGGGACTACGAGCAGTACTTC.

The rearrangement joins TRBV19 to TRBJ2-3; no clear D. CDR1 is LNHDA and CDR2 is SQIVND in the germline V gene (reference sequence). V was shortened by 4 bases and J by 2 bases, with 7 bases between the two germline ends. The CDR3 has 13 residues. CDR3 loop: CASSKQNTDTQYF. The CDR3 region has the DNA TGTGCCAGTAGTAAACAGAACACAGATACGCAGTATTTT.